This T cell receptor (beta chain) was identified in a study of blood T cell repertoires in COVID-19. The germline V gene has CDR1 SQVTM and CDR2 ANQGSEA. CDR3 size: 13 residues. Deletions cut 6 bases from V and 3 bases from J, with 12 bases between. TCRdb keeps only in-frame clones here, not all; method: immunoSEQ multiplex PCR. The repertoire holds around 72,000 clones, with 80% to 85% as singletons. Sequenced input: peripheral blood. The chain couples TRBV29-1 to TRBJ1-5, with D perhaps matching TRBD1 (6 bases). The TCR was taken from a woman aged 60 to 75 with acute or convalescent COVID-19. The CDR3 DNA follows: TGCAGCGTCAGGACAGCCCTCAATCAGCCCCAGCATTTT. Its protein product is CSVRTALNQPQHF.